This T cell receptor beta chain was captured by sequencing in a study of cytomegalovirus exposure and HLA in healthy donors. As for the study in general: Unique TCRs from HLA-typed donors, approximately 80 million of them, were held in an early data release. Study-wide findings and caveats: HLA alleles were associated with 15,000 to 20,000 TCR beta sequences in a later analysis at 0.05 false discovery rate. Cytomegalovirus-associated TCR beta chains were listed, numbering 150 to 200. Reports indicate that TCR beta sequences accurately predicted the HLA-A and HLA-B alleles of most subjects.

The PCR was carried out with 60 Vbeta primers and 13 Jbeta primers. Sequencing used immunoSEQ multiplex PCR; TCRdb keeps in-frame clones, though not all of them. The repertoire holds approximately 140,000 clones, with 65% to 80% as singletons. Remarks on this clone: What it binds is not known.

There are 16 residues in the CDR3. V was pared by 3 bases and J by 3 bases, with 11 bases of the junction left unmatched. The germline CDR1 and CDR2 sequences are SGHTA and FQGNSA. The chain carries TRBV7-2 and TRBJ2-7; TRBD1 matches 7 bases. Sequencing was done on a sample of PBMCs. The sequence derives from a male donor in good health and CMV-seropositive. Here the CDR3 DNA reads TGTGCCAGCAGCTTGAGCTCCGGGACAGTCGGCTACGAGCAGTACTTC. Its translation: CASSLSSGTVGYEQYF.